This TCR beta chain derives from a study of blood T cell repertoires in COVID-19. Study in general: The analysed material was cDNA or gDNA that came from T cells, B-cell-depleted T cells, or PBMCs.

The CDR3 consists of 14 residues. In germline, CDR1 is LNHDA, CDR2 SQIVND (reference sequence). Trimming at V came to 6 bases and at J to 0 bases, leaving 2 bases not matched to a gene. Original processing methods: Amplification of reference gene primers provided the estimated nucleated cell counts. The assay was immunoSEQ multiplex PCR, and TCRdb's table has in-frame clones only and misses some. Clone size and the V and J calls come from that table; the DNA yielded D and trimming. The sample contains under 65,000 clones, about four fifths of which appear only once. This sequence originates from a woman in her sixties or seventies with acute or convalescent COVID-19. Sample: peripheral blood. J is TRBJ1-5 and V is TRBV19, with 7 bases matching TRBD1. The CDR3 nucleotides read TGTGCCAGTAGACAGGGGTCTAGCAATCAGCCCCAGCATTTT. Amino acids: CASRQGSSNQPQHF.